This T cell receptor beta chain was found in a study of blood T cell repertoires in COVID-19. The method was immunoSEQ multiplex PCR; TCRdb's version includes in-frame clones alone and lacks a portion of them. The sample holds over 70,000 clones, about four fifths seen once. What was sequenced was peripheral blood. The sequence came from a man in his 70s who had recovered from COVID-19.

The CDR3 protein is CASSYGAGLGDRQETQYF. The CDR3 region has the DNA TGTGCCAGCAGTTACGGGGCGGGACTCGGCGACCGACAAGAGACCCAGTACTTC. The chain carries TRBV28 and TRBJ2-5, with a tentative D call TRBD2 (6 bases). V was clipped by 4 bases and J by 2 bases, with 23 bases between them. The germline V gene encodes CDR1 MDHEN and CDR2 SYDVKM. The CDR3 is made up of 18 amino acids.